This TCR beta chain was recorded in a study of blood T cell repertoires in COVID-19. The overall study: PBMCs, B-cell-depleted T cells, or T cells provided the cDNA or gDNA that made up the material.

Patients of the Seattle cohort, enrolled during active infection, were followed longitudinally. With respect to this clone: Sequence at one end of the junction differs from germline and may be a read error.

CDR1 and CDR2 (germline): LGHDT, YNNKEL (reference sequence). The CDR3 loop spans 15 amino acids. Clones were sequenced by immunoSEQ multiplex PCR, and TCRdb holds only the in-frame ones, with some missing. The table has hundreds of thousands of clones, 75% to 90% seen once; the top ten hold less than 9%. This chain joins TRBV3-1 (or the pseudogene TRBV3-2) and TRBJ2-3, with 9 bases fitting TRBD2. The TCR sequence derives from a woman between 55 and 75 years old with COVID-19, enrolled during active disease. Material for sequencing was peripheral blood. CDR3 nucleotide sequence: TGTGCCAGCAGCCAAGGCGGTCTAGCGGGGCCACAATTAGTTTTT. This translates into CASSQGGLAGPQLVF.